This TCR beta chain appears in the sequencing data of a study of T cells in Graves' hyperthyroidism and ophthalmopathy. RNA transcripts gave rise to amplified TCR beta CDR3 regions. The HTBI primer set was used in a first-round RT-PCR of the TCR CDR3. TCRdb reprocessed the multiplex PCR reads via MiXCR and lists one record per CDR3 protein. The repertoire holds about 49,000 distinct CDR3 sequences, with roughly 51% as singletons. J gave up 1 base and V 0 bases, and 4 bases lay outside the gene matches. The CDR3 extends over 15 amino acids. Looked up from germline, CDR1 is DFQATT and CDR2 is SNEGSKA (reference sequence).

The sequenced sample consisted of peripheral blood or thyroid tissue (not recorded which). The chain links TRBV20-1 to TRBJ1-1; 8 bases are a match to TRBD1. The receptor was derived from a man aged 18 to 29 with Graves' hyperthyroidism. The DNA for the CDR3 is TGCAGTGCTAGAGACCCCGGGACAGGGAACACTGAAGCTTTCTTT. Protein product: CSARDPGTGNTEAFF.